This T cell receptor (beta chain) was observed in a study of T cell responses to AZD1222 COVID-19 vaccine. The CDR3 is 15 residues long. The repertoire was sequenced with immunoSEQ multiplex PCR; TCRdb's copy has only in-frame clones and lacks some. The table has 150,000 to 200,000 clones, roughly 89% seen once. The sequencing used peripheral blood, collected on day 0 of AZD1222 vaccination. The sequence was collected from an adult in good health. The V gene is TRBV21-1, the J gene TRBJ2-7; TRBD1, the table's D call, lacks a check against the DNA. TRBV21-1 is an annotated pseudogene. The CDR3 DNA sequence: TGTGCCAGCAGCAAAGCGGAGGGGGCTTCCTACGAGCAGTACTTC. Translation: CASSKAEGASYEQYF.